Following are 2 T cell receptor beta chains from one sample sequenced in a study of T-cell memory formation after mild COVID-19. TCRdb recomputed calls from the 5' RACE reads with MiXCR, one row per CDR3 protein. The profile shows roughly 550,000 distinct CDR3 sequences, around 20% of them singletons. The sequencing sample was made of PBMCs or a T cell subset sorted from them (not recorded which). Source of these receptors: an adult woman who had mild COVID-19 (a few samples of this study predate the infection). Cell type and time point are not known.

The rearrangement links TRBV24-1 to TRBJ2-7; D unresolved. The ends were cut back, 5 bases at V and 0 bases at J, with 13 bases in the middle. CDR3 length: 15 residues. CDR1 is KGHDR, CDR2 SFDVKD, per germline. The CDR3 sequence: CATSGDQTGSYEQYF. The CDR3 DNA reads as TGTGCCACCAGTGGAGATCAGACGGGCTCCTACGAGCAGTACTTC.

Only a few counts were recorded for this clonotype. The gene calls are TRBV20-1 and TRBJ2-7; TRBD2 matches 11 bases. The CDR3 consists of 16 residues. V was clipped by 3 bases and J by 3 bases; unmatched bases: 10. Germline loops: CDR1 DFQATT, CDR2 SNEGSKA (reference sequence). The CDR3 coding sequence is TGCAGTGCTAGGAGGCTAGCGGGGGGCCTCTTCTACGAGCAGTACTTC. It encodes CSARRLAGGLFYEQYF.